A selection of T cell receptor beta chains follows, all from one sample in a study of identical twins. TCRdb recomputed calls from the 5' RACE reads with MiXCR, one row per CDR3 protein. The repertoire holds 350,000 or so distinct CDR3 sequences, with approximately 9.1% as singletons. Sequenced input: naive T cells sorted from blood. These receptors all come from a woman in her forties or fifties in good health. The CDR3 runs from the conserved cysteine through the conserved F or W. A D gene is named only where the DNA matches it firmly. Clone size is not always given. Where it is, it says once, few, many or a class for expanded clones.

len	abundance	v_gene	d_gene	j_gene	CDR3nt	CDR3aa
13	few	TRBV5-1	.	TRBJ1-1	TGCGCCAGCATCGAGGAAGGCGGGGGCAAAGCTTTCTTT	CASIEEGGGKAFF
12	.	TRBV28	.	TRBJ2-1	TGTGCCAGCAGTACTGGGACCTCCAGAGGGTTCTTC	CASSTGTSRGFF
13	many	TRBV20-1	TRBD2	TRBJ2-7	TGCAGTGCCAGTCTAGCGGACTCCTACGAGCAGTACTTC	CSASLADSYEQYF
14	.	TRBV28	TRBD2	TRBJ2-7	TGTGCCAGCACCCAGACTAGCGGGATTTACGAGCAGTACTTC	CASTQTSGIYEQYF
11	many	TRBV29-1	.	TRBJ1-2	TGCAGCGTGGGGAGGCATGATGGCTACACCTTC	CSVGRHDGYTF
14	many	TRBV5-1	TRBD1	TRBJ1-1	TGCGCCAGCAGCCCTACAGGGGTGGACACTGAAGCTTTCTTT	CASSPTGVDTEAFF
20	.	TRBV24-1	TRBD2	TRBJ2-1	TGTGCCACCAGTGATTCCAGACTAGCGGGAGACCCTCCTCGCTACAATGAGCAGTTCTTC	CATSDSRLAGDPPRYNEQFF
15	many	TRBV6-5	TRBD2	TRBJ2-3	TGTGCCAGCAGCCGACTAGCGGCTAGCACAGATACGCAGTATTTT	CASSRLAASTDTQYF
15	few	TRBV14	TRBD1	TRBJ2-2	TGTGCCAGCAGCCCCCGCAGGGGGCTTGCCGGGGAGCTGTTTTTT	CASSPRRGLAGELFF
16	.	TRBV7-9	.	TRBJ1-2	TGTGCCAGCAGCTCCTATTCTACGGTGGGGGACTATGGCTACACCTTC	CASSSYSTVGDYGYTF
14	few	TRBV20-1	.	TRBJ2-5	TGCAGTGCTAGTCCCGGACAGCAGCAAGAGACCCAGTACTTC	CSASPGQQQETQYF
15	few	TRBV20-1	.	TRBJ2-5	TGCAGTGCTAGACCCCTCGGGACAATACAAGAGACCCAGTACTTC	CSARPLGTIQETQYF
12	.	TRBV20-1	.	TRBJ2-5	TGCAGTGCTAGTGGTGGGCAGGAGACCCAGTACTTC	CSASGGQETQYF
19	.	TRBV20-1	TRBD2	TRBJ2-1	TGCAGTGCTAGAGTCGGGACTAGCGGGTCTCTAACTTCCTACAATGAGCAGTTCTTC	CSARVGTSGSLTSYNEQFF
16	.	TRBV10-3	.	TRBJ2-6	TGTGCCATCAGTGACGGCAGAGAGATTGGGGCCAACGTCCTGACTTTC	CAISDGREIGANVLTF
16	.	TRBV11-1	.	TRBJ2-1	TGTGCCAGCAGTATTTACGCCATCTCAAGGATCAATGAGCAGTTCTTC	CASSIYAISRINEQFF
12	many	TRBV4-1	.	TRBJ2-1	TGCGCCAGCAGCCCCTGGGGTAATGAGCAGTTCTTC	CASSPWGNEQFF
15	many	TRBV15	.	TRBJ2-7	TGTGCCACCAGCAGAGTAGGGGAAACCCCCTACGAGCAGTACTTC	CATSRVGETPYEQYF